Many counts were recorded for the clone carrying this T cell receptor beta chain. Germline-derived CDR1 and CDR2 are SGHNT and YYREEE (reference sequence). Losses at the gene ends were 0 bases for V and 2 bases for J; bases not matched to a gene: 1. The CDR3 is made up of 15 amino acids. These data originate in a study of T cells in Graves' hyperthyroidism and ophthalmopathy. Over 18 months, lack of ophthalmopathy progression marked Graves' hyperthyroidism as stable. Patients aged 18 to 65 had newly diagnosed hyperthyroidism that had lasted under 2 months. Diagnoses rested on clinical symptoms, serum thyroxine and TRAb, thyroid ultrasound and orbital computed tomography. Researchers amplified the TCR beta CDR3 regions from RNA transcripts. HTBI primers were the set used in a first-round RT-PCR of the TCR CDR3. Each CDR3 protein gets one entry after TCRdb re-called the multiplex PCR reads with MiXCR. This table holds fewer than 55,000 distinct CDR3 sequences, approximately 58% found once.

This receptor was obtained from a young man with Graves' hyperthyroidism. The sequenced sample was peripheral blood or thyroid tissue (not recorded which). The chain uses TRBV5-4 and TRBJ2-5; TRBD2 matches 10 bases. CDR3 region: CASSLVLAGQETQYF. The CDR3 DNA reads as TGTGCCAGCAGCTTGGTACTAGCGGGACAAGAGACCCAGTACTTC.